Listed here are 4 T cell receptor beta chains from one sample, sequenced in a study of cytomegalovirus exposure and HLA in healthy donors. Data came from immunoSEQ multiplex PCR; TCRdb stores just in-frame clones and leaves some out. The sample holds approximately 120,000 clones, about 87% seen once. The sequenced sample consisted of PBMCs. The receptors were gathered from a woman aged 18-29 years in good health and CMV-seronegative.

The chain employs TRBV2 and TRBJ1-5; 7 bases align to TRBD1. The CDR3 loop spans 15 amino acids. V was clipped by 5 bases and J by 4 bases; unmatched bases: 8. Germline-derived CDR1 and CDR2 are SNHLY and FYNNEI. CDR3 amino acids: CASSRQGSGNQPQHF. The CDR3 DNA reads TGTGCCAGCAGTCGACAGGGTTCCGGGAATCAGCCCCAGCATTTT.

This rearrangement joins TRBV6-6 to TRBJ1-3; TRBD1 matches 8 bases. Germline-derived CDR1 and CDR2 are MNHNY and SVGAGI (reference sequence). V lost 2 bases, J lost 6 bases, and 6 bases stayed unmatched. This CDR3 has 15 amino acids. The CDR3 spells CASSYEGRGQNTIYF. The CDR3 DNA reads as TGTGCCAGCAGTTACGAGGGCAGGGGGCAAAACACCATATATTTT.

The gene calls are TRBV11-2 and TRBJ2-3; possible D gene TRBD1, 5 bases. CDR3 length: 15 amino acids. V was pared by 5 bases and J by 0 bases, with 12 bases between. CDR1 SGHAT and CDR2 FQNNGV come from the germline V gene. This CDR3 reads CASSPGSRSTDTQYF. CDR3 coding DNA: TGTGCCAGCAGCCCAGGGTCCAGAAGCACAGATACGCAGTATTTT. Filled out from reference TRBV11-2 and TRBJ2-3, the complete variable domain reads EAGVAQSPRYKIIEKRQSVAFWCNPISGHATLYWYQQILGQGPKLLIQFQNNGVVDDSQLPKDRFSAERLKGVDSTLKIQPAKLEDSAVYLCASSPGSRSTDTQYFGPGTRLTVL.

The J gene is TRBJ2-1, the V gene TRBV6-5; possibly TRBD1 for D (7 bases). CDR1 is MNHEY, CDR2 SVGAGI, per germline. CDR3 size: 15 residues. Trimming shortened V by 4 bases and J by 14 bases, and 24 bases separated the two germline ends. The CDR3 loop is CASSSSGLDLRGEFF. Here the CDR3 DNA reads TGTGCCAGCAGTTCATCGGGACTCGACCTCAGGGGGGAGTTCTTC.